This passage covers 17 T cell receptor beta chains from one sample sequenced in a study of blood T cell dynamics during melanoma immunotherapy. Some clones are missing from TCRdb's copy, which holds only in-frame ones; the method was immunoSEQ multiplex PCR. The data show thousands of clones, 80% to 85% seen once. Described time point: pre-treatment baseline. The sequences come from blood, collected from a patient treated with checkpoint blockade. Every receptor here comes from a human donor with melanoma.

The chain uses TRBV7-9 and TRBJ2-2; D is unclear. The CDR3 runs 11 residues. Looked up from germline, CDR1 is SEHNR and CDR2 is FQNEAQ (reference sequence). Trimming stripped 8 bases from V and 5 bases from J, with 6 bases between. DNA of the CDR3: TGTGCCAGCCGTCCTACCGGGGAGCTGTTTTTT. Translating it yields CASRPTGELFF.

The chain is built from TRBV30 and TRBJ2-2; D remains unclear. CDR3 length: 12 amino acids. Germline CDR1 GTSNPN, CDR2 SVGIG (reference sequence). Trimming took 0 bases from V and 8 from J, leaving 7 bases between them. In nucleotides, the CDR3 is TGTGCCTGGAGTGTACTCTCTGGGGAGCTGTTTTTT. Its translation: CAWSVLSGELFF. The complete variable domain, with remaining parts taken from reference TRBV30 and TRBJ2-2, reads SQTIHQWPATLVQPVGSPLSLECTVEGTSNPNLYWYRQAAGRGLQLLFYSVGIGQISSEVPQNLSASRPQDRQFILSSKKLLLSDSGFYLCAWSVLSGELFFGEGSRLTVL.

The CDR3 coding sequence is TGTGCCAGCAGCTTAGAGGTGCGGACTCCGCCTAATTACCCGCAAGCTTTCTTT. This sequence encodes CASSLEVRTPPNYPQAFF. The chain combines TRBV7-9 with TRBJ1-1, with no clear D. The germline CDR1 and CDR2 sequences are SEHNR and FQNEAQ (reference sequence). There are 18 residues in the CDR3. Trimming took 1 base from V and 9 from J, leaving 27 bases between them.

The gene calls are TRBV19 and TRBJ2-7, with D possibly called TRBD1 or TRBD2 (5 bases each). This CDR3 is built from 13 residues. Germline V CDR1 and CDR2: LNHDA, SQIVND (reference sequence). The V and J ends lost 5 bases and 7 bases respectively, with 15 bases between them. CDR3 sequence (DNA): TGTGCCAGTAGTGGGAGCAGGGTCTCAGAGCAGTACTTC. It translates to CASSGSRVSEQYF.

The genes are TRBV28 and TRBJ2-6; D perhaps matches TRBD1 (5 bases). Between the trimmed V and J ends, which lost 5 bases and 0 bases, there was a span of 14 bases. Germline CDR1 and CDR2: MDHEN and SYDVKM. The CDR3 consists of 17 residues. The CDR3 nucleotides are TGTGCCAGCAGTCCCGGAGACAGCAGCTCTGGGGCCAACGTCCTGACTTTC. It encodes CASSPGDSSSGANVLTF.

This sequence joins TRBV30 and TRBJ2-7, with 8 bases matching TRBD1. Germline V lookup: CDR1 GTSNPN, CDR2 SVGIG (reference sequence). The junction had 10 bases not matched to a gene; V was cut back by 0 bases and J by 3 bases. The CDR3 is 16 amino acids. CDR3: CAWSVAGQGAYYEQYF. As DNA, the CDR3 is TGTGCCTGGAGTGTAGCTGGGCAGGGGGCCTACTACGAGCAGTACTTC.

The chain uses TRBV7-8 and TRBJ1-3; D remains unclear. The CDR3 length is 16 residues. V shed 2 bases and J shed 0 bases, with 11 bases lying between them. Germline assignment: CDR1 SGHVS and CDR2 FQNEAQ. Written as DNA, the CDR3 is TGTGCCAGCAGCTTATTGAGTAAGGGCTCTGGAAACACCATATATTTT. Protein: CASSLLSKGSGNTIYF.

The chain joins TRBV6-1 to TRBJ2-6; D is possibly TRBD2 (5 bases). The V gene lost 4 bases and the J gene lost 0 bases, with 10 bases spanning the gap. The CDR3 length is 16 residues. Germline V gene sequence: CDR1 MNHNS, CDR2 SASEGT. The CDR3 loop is CASSGYGDSGANVLTF. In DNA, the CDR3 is TGTGCCAGCAGTGGCTACGGGGACTCTGGGGCCAACGTCCTGACTTTC.

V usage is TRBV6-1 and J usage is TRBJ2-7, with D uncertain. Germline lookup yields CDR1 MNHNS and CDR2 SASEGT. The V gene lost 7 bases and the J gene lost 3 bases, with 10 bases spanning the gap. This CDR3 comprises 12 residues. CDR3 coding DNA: TGTGCCAGCAAGACGGATCACTACGAGCAGTACTTC. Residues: CASKTDHYEQYF.

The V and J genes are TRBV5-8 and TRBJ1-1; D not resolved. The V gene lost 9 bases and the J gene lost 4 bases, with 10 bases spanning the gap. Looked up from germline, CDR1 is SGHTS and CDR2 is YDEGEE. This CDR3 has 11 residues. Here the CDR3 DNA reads TGTGCCACCTCCGCGGGCACTGAAGCTTTCTTT. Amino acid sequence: CATSAGTEAFF.

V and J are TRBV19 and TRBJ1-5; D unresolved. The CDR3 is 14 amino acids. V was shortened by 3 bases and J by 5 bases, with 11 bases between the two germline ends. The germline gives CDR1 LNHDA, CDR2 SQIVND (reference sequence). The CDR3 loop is CASSIRWGDQPQHF. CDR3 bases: TGTGCCAGTAGTATTCGATGGGGAGATCAGCCCCAGCATTTT. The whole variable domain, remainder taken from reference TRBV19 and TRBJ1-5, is DGGITQSPKYLFRKEGQNVTLSCEQNLNHDAMYWYRQDPGQGLRLIYYSQIVNDFQKGDIAEGYSVSREKKESFPLTVTSAQKNPTAFYLCASSIRWGDQPQHFGDGTRLSIL.

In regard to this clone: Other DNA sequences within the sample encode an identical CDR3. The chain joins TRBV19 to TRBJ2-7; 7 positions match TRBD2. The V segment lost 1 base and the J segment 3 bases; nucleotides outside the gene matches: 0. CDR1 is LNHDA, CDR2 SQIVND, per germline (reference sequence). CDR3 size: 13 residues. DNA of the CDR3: TGTGCCAGTAGTATAGGGGAGGGCTACGAGCAGTACTTC. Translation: CASSIGEGYEQYF. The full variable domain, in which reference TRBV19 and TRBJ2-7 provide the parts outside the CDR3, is DGGITQSPKYLFRKEGQNVTLSCEQNLNHDAMYWYRQDPGQGLRLIYYSQIVNDFQKGDIAEGYSVSREKKESFPLTVTSAQKNPTAFYLCASSIGEGYEQYFGPGTRLTVT.

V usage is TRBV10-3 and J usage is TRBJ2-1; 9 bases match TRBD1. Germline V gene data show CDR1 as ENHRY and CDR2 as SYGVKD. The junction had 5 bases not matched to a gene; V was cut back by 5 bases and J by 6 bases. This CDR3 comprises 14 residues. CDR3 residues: CAISTSTGGNEQFF. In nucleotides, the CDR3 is TGTGCCATCAGTACCTCGACAGGGGGCAATGAGCAGTTCTTC.

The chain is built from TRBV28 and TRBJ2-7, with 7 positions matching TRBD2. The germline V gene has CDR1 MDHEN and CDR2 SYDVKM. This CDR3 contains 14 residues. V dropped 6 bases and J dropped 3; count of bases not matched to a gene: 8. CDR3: CASRGGKGYYEQYF. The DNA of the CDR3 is TGTGCCAGCAGGGGGGGGAAAGGCTACTACGAGCAGTACTTC.

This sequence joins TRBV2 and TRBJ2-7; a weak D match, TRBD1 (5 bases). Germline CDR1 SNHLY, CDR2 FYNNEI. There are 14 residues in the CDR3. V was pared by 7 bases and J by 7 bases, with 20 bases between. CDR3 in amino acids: CASNNGALDGEQYF. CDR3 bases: TGTGCCAGCAATAATGGGGCCCTGGATGGGGAGCAGTACTTC.

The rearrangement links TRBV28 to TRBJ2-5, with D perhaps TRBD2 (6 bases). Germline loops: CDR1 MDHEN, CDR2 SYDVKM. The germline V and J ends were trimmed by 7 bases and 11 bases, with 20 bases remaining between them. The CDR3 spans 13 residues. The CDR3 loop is CASMRREVREQYF. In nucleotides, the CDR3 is TGTGCCAGCATGCGAAGGGAGGTAAGAGAGCAGTACTTC.

For the CDR3, the DNA is TGTGCCAGCAGCTACGGACCCTCAGGGAGATACGAGCAGTACTTC. Residues: CASSYGPSGRYEQYF. The V call is TRBV5-4, the J call TRBJ2-7, with D perhaps TRBD1 or TRBD2 (5 bases each). CDR1 and CDR2 from the germline V gene are SGHNT and YYREEE (reference sequence). V lost 3 bases to trimming and J lost 4 bases, with 17 bases between them. This CDR3 contains 15 residues.